The 7 T cell receptor beta chains below were found in one sample sequenced in a study of naive CD8 T cells in extremely preterm neonates. Sequencing was performed with immunoSEQ multiplex PCR; in TCRdb, only in-frame clones are kept and a portion is missing. The data show about 7,900 clones, with 95% to 98% seen just once and around 2.8% held by the top ten. Sequencing used naive CD8+ T cells from blood. The origin of the receptors is a human donor in good health.

The chain uses TRBV30 and TRBJ1-2, with 10 bases matching TRBD1. V was clipped by 1 base and J by 14 bases; unmatched bases: 16. Germline V CDR1 and CDR2: GTSNPN, SVGIG (reference sequence). The length of the CDR3 is 15 residues. The CDR3 protein is CAWSATLSTGQGYTF. CDR3 nucleotides: TGTGCCTGGAGTGCCACCCTTTCGACGGGACAGGGGTATACCTTC.

About this clone itself: Relative to the germline gene, one junction end is altered; a read error may explain this. Other DNA sequences from this sample encode an identical CDR3 as well. This chain uses TRBV29-1 with TRBJ1-1; 8 nucleotides line up with TRBD1. Looked up from germline, CDR1 is SQVTM and CDR2 is ANQGSEA. This CDR3 has 11 residues. In nucleotides, the CDR3 is TGCAGCGTGGACAGGGACTATGAAGCCTTCTTT. This gives the protein CSVDRDYEAFF. The entire variable domain, with the rest obtained from reference TRBV29-1 and TRBJ1-1, is as follows: SAVISQKPSRDICQRGTSLTIQCQVDSQVTMMFWYRQQPGQSLTLIATANQGSEATYESGFVIDKFPISRPNLTFSTLTVSNMSPEDSSIYLCSVDRDYEAFFGQGTRLTVV.

The genes are TRBV7-9 and TRBJ2-5, with 9 nucleotides matching TRBD1. J gave up 4 bases and V 2 bases, and 11 bases lay outside the gene matches. This CDR3 contains 17 residues. Germline values: CDR1 SEHNR, CDR2 FQNEAQ (reference sequence). As DNA, the CDR3 is TGTGCCAGCAGCTTAACGCGGAACAGGGGGCGCGGAGAGACCCAGTACTTC. Translated, it gives CASSLTRNRGRGETQYF.

The chain joins TRBV21-1 to TRBJ2-7; the table's TRBD1 call for D was not verified on the DNA. TRBV21-1 is a listed pseudogene. This CDR3 is 14 amino acids long. CDR3 DNA sequence: TGTGCCAGCAGTTGGGCATTAGGGGGCTACGAGCAGTACGTC. It is translated as CASSWALGGYEQYV.

V usage is TRBV9 and J usage is TRBJ2-1, with a tentative D call TRBD2 (6 bases). CDR1 is SGDLS and CDR2 is YYNGEE in the germline V gene. V gave up 4 bases and J gave up 6 bases, with 17 bases separating them. The CDR3 has 15 amino acids. The CDR3 DNA is TGTGCCAGCAGCCCCCGGGTAGCGGTCCTCAATGAGCAGTTCTTC. Amino acid sequence: CASSPRVAVLNEQFF.

CDR3 coding DNA: TGTGCCAGCACCAGGACTAGCGGAGCTGGGCGCACAGATACGCAGTATTTT. Translation: CASTRTSGAGRTDTQYF. The chain uses TRBV2 and TRBJ2-3, with TRBD2 matching over 10 bases. The CDR3 loop spans 17 amino acids. V shed 7 bases and J 1 base; nucleotides not matched to a gene: 11. CDR1 SNHLY and CDR2 FYNNEI come from the germline V gene.

This sequence joins TRBV28 and TRBJ1-2; D may be TRBD1 (6 bases). The CDR3 consists of 15 residues. The V gene's germline CDR1 is MDHEN and CDR2 SYDVKM. The germline V and J ends were trimmed by 4 bases and 6 bases, with 18 bases remaining between them. The CDR3 DNA reads TGTGCCAGCAGTTCTCCGGGGGGGCGGATTGATGGCTACACCTTC. Protein sequence: CASSSPGGRIDGYTF.